The clone carrying this T cell receptor beta chain was detected once. CDR3 length: 14 amino acids. Trimming shortened V by 4 bases and J by 3 bases, and 13 bases separated the two germline ends. CDR1 SGHNT and CDR2 YYREEE come from the germline V gene (reference sequence). The data were obtained in a study of blood T cell repertoires in COVID-19. The protocol was immunoSEQ multiplex PCR, while the TCRdb copy is restricted to in-frame clones and leaves out a portion. The repertoire consists of under 350,000 clones, with around nine tenths occurring once and the leading ten covering 4.6%. The TCR was taken from a middle-aged man with acute or convalescent COVID-19. The specimen sequenced was peripheral blood. This chain joins TRBV5-4 and TRBJ1-1; no clear D gene. The CDR3 region is CASSEGARDTEAFF. DNA for the CDR3: TGTGCCAGCAGCGAGGGCGCGCGGGACACTGAAGCTTTCTTT. Full variable domain (remainder filled in from reference TRBV5-4 and TRBJ1-1): ETGVTQSPTHLIKTRGQQVTLRCSSQSGHNTVSWYQQALGQGPQFIFQYYREEENGRGNFPPRFSGLQFPNYSSELNVNALELDDSALYLCASSEGARDTEAFFGQGTRLTVV.